Shown below are 15 T cell receptor beta chains from a single sample sequenced in a study of T cell responses to AZD1222 COVID-19 vaccine. The protocol was immunoSEQ multiplex PCR, while the TCRdb copy is restricted to in-frame clones and leaves out a portion. The repertoire holds 130,000 to 150,000 clones, with around nine tenths as singletons. Sequencing used peripheral blood, obtained on day 0 of AZD1222 vaccination. Source of these receptors: an adult in good health.

The V call is TRBV7-2, the J call TRBJ1-3; D is unclear. The V end lost 4 bases, the J end lost 4 bases, and 14 bases lay between the germline ends. The length of the CDR3 is 15 residues. The germline V gene encodes CDR1 SGHTA and CDR2 FQGNSA. This CDR3 reads CASSSRMVGGNTIYF. CDR3 nucleotide sequence: TGTGCCAGCAGCTCGCGGATGGTAGGAGGAAACACCATATATTTT.

The chain recombines TRBV24-1 with TRBJ1-6, with D possibly being TRBD1 (5 bases). Germline CDR1 KGHDR, CDR2 SFDVKD. V was shortened by 8 bases and J by 0 bases, with 13 bases between the two germline ends. CDR3 length: 16 amino acids. CDR3 sequence: CATKDNLSSYNSPLHF. CDR3 bases: TGTGCCACCAAGGACAACCTGAGCTCCTATAATTCACCCCTCCACTTT.

The rearrangement joins TRBV2 to TRBJ2-7, with D uncertain. Trimming cost V 7 bases and J 2 bases, with 9 bases left between them. Looked up from germline, CDR1 is SNHLY and CDR2 is FYNNEI. The CDR3 is 12 amino acids. As DNA, the CDR3 is TGTGCCAGCACGGCGGTGGCCTACGAGCAGTACTTC. As protein: CASTAVAYEQYF.

The V gene is TRBV30, the J gene TRBJ1-2, with 11 bases identical to TRBD1. The ends lost 5 bases at V and 6 bases at J; junction bases unmatched: 8. In germline, CDR1 is GTSNPN, CDR2 SVGIG (reference sequence). The CDR3 is 14 amino acids. The CDR3 nucleotides read TGTGCCTGGGAGGACAGGGGGCTAGTTGATGGCTACACCTTC. As protein: CAWEDRGLVDGYTF.

The chain employs TRBV29-1 and TRBJ1-2, with 7 bases that match TRBD1. J gave up 4 bases and V 7 bases, and 15 bases lay outside the gene matches. The CDR3 covers 15 residues. Germline CDR1 and CDR2: SQVTM and ANQGSEA. CDR3: CSAEQAGQVVYGYTF. The CDR3 nucleotides read TGCAGCGCCGAGCAGGCAGGACAGGTGGTCTATGGCTACACCTTC.

In its sample, this clone was seen once. This chain links TRBV19 with TRBJ1-6; 9 bases align to TRBD1. With 9 bases clipped from V and 8 bases from J, the junction kept 17 bases outside the gene matches. CDR1 and CDR2 (germline): LNHDA, SQIVND (reference sequence). The CDR3 contains 17 residues. As DNA, the CDR3 is TGTGCCAGCAGGGGACAGGGTGGACCTCCTCCCCATTCACCCCTCCACTTT. The encoded protein is CASRGQGGPPPHSPLHF.

The chain employs TRBV5-1 and TRBJ1-2, with TRBD1 matching 10 bases. Germline V gene sequence: CDR1 SGHRS, CDR2 YFSETQ. CDR3 length equals 13 residues. V shed 2 bases, J shed 8 bases, and the junction held 3 bases outside the gene matches. The CDR3 nucleotides read TGCGCCAGCAGCTTAGGGACAGGGGAAGGCTACACCTTC. Translated, it gives CASSLGTGEGYTF.

V gene TRBV18 combines with J gene TRBJ2-2; 7 bases line up with TRBD2. The CDR3 contains 15 residues. The V gene's germline CDR1 is KGHSH and CDR2 LQKENI. V gave up 3 bases and J gave up 3 bases; unmatched junction bases: 4. CDR3 amino acids: CASSPSSGDTGELFF. The CDR3 region has the DNA TGTGCCAGCTCACCTTCTAGCGGAGACACCGGGGAGCTGTTTTTT.

The V and J genes are TRBV7-2 and TRBJ2-7, with 9 bases fitting TRBD1. CDR3 length equals 12 residues. The V and J ends lost 5 bases and 5 bases, in that order; junction bases with no gene match: 1. The germline gives CDR1 SGHTA, CDR2 FQGNSA. CDR3 sequence: CASSRTGDEQYF. For the CDR3, the DNA is TGTGCCAGCAGCAGGACAGGGGACGAGCAGTACTTC.

This rearrangement joins TRBV4-2 to TRBJ1-4; 9 nucleotides line up with TRBD1. After removal of 3 bases from V and 8 bases from J, the junction contained 10 bases not matched to a gene. CDR1 and CDR2 (germline): LGHNA, YNFKEQ. This CDR3 spans 16 amino acids. CDR3 in DNA: TGTGCCAGCAGCCAGCCCCCGGGACAGGGAAACGAAAAACTGTTTTTT. It is translated as CASSQPPGQGNEKLFF.

This clone was counted only a few times. This chain joins TRBV14 and TRBJ1-1; D is uncertain. CDR3 size: 16 residues. Looked up from germline, CDR1 is SGHDN and CDR2 is FVKESK. V dropped 3 bases and J dropped 0 bases, with 14 bases sitting between them. This CDR3 is CASSHRGRNLNTEAFF. The CDR3 bases are TGTGCCAGCAGCCACCGTGGACGGAACCTGAACACTGAAGCTTTCTTT.

For this clone: Mismatch with germline at one junction end may stem from a read error. Other DNA sequences within the sample encode an identical CDR3. V and J are TRBV10-3 and TRBJ1-2; TRBD1 is a possible D gene (5 bases). The CDR3 has 13 amino acids. Per germline, CDR1 ENHRY and CDR2 SYGVKD. Here the CDR3 reads CAISEAQTAGYTF. The CDR3 bases are TGTGCCATTAGTGAAGCACAGACAGCTGGCTACACCTTC.

V gene TRBV6-5 combines with J gene TRBJ1-1; D uncertain. The CDR3 runs 14 residues. Trimming stripped 0 bases from V and 5 bases from J, with 10 bases between. The germline CDR1 and CDR2 sequences are MNHEY and SVGAGI. CDR3 in amino acids: CASSYSNVGTEAFF. The CDR3 bases are TGTGCCAGCAGTTACTCCAACGTAGGGACTGAAGCTTTCTTT.

There are a few counts of this clone. This chain joins TRBV18 and TRBJ2-5, with D uncertain. Between the trimmed V and J ends, which lost 4 bases and 0 bases, there was a span of 6 bases. In germline, CDR1 is KGHSH, CDR2 LQKENI. The length of the CDR3 is 13 residues. CDR3 region: CASSLNNQETQYF. CDR3 sequence (DNA): TGTGCCAGCTCACTTAATAACCAAGAGACCCAGTACTTC.

This clone was observed a single time. Other nucleotide sequences in the sample specify the same CDR3. The CDR3 coding sequence is TGTGCCAGTAGTATCGGGACAGGGGGCTACGAGCAGTACTTC. Its protein is CASSIGTGGYEQYF. J is TRBJ2-7 and V is TRBV19, with TRBD1 identical over 11 bases. CDR3 length equals 14 residues. Germline CDR1 is LNHDA and CDR2 is SQIVND (reference sequence). V was clipped by 3 bases and J by 3 bases; unmatched bases: 1.